This TCR beta chain was identified in a study of early stage breast cancer tumors. Across the study: Most invasive tumors, twelve of 16, were ER+/PR+/HER2-. Roughly 10-fold was the mean read coverage per sample. Study-level results: Chain pairing and CD4, CD8 or FOXP3 expression were not captured. Compared with adjacent normal breast, tumors showed 2 to 2.5-fold denser, more clonal T cells.

Sequencing was performed with immunoSEQ multiplex PCR; in TCRdb, only in-frame clones are kept and a portion is missing. This table has about 72,000 clones, approximately 80% appearing once. The V end lost 0 bases, the J end lost 2 bases, and 8 bases lay between the germline ends. CDR3 length: 14 residues. Germline V gives CDR1 SGHDT, CDR2 YYEEEE. About this clone: What it binds is unknown.

The sample comprised blood. The TCR was taken from a person aged 55 to 70 with breast cancer. The rearrangement uses TRBV5-6 and TRBJ2-5, with a possible D match to TRBD1 (5 bases). This CDR3 is CASSLGTRQETQYF. CDR3 in DNA: TGTGCCAGCAGCTTGGGGACACGTCAAGAGACCCAGTACTTC.